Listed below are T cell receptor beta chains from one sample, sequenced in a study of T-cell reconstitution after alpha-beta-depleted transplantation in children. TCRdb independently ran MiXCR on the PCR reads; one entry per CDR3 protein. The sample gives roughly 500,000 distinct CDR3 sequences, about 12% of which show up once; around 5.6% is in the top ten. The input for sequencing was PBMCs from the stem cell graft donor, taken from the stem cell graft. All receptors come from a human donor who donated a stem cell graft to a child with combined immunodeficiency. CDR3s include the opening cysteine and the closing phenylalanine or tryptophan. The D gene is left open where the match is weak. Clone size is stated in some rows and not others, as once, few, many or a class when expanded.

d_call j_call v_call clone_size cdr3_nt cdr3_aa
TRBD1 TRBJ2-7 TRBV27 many TGTGCCAGCAGTTTAGGAACAGGGGGCTGGGAGCAGTACTTC CASSLGTGGWEQYF
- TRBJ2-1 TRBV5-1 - TGCGCCAGCAGCTTGGCCTACGGACGCAATGAGCAGTTCTTC CASSLAYGRNEQFF
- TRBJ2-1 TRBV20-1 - TGCAGTGCTAGAGTGGGGGCCCGATTAGGTGAGCAGTTCTTC CSARVGARLGEQFF
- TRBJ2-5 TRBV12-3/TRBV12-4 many TGTGCCAGCAGTCCAGTTGGGGAGACCCAGTACTTC CASSPVGETQYF
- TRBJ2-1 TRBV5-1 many TGCGCCAGCAGCTTGCAGGGGGGCACCTCCTATGAGCAGTTCTTC CASSLQGGTSYEQFF
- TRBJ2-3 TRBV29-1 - TGCAGCGTTGATGACCGGTCCGGGGAATCGGATACGCAGTATTTT CSVDDRSGESDTQYF
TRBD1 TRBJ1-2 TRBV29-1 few TGCAGCGTCCGCCGGGACAGCCAGGCTAACTATGGCTACACCTTC CSVRRDSQANYGYTF
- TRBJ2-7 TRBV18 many TGTGCCAGCTCACAAGGCAACGAGCAGTACTTC CASSQGNEQYF
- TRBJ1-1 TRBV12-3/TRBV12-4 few TGTGCCAGCAGTTTGGGCCTAGTATACACTGAAGCTTTCTTT CASSLGLVYTEAFF
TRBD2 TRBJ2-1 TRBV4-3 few TGCGCCAGCAGCCAAGATCTTTCGAGCGGGGGGGCCCATGAGCAGTTCTTC CASSQDLSSGGAHEQFF
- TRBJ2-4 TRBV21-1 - TGTGCCAGCAGCAAAGCAAAGGTAGCCAAAAACATTCAGTACTTC CASSKAKVAKNIQYF
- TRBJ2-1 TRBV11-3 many TGTGCCAGCAGCTTAGCCGGACCAAGCTCCTACAATGAGCAGTTCTTC CASSLAGPSSYNEQFF
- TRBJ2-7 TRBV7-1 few TGTGCCAGCAGCCCTGGTCTGAGGTGCCTCTCCTACGAGCAGTACTTC CASSPGLRCLSYEQYF
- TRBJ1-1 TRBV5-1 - TGCGCCAGCAGCTTTGAAGGTGTTTGGACTGAAGCTTTCTTT CASSFEGVWTEAFF
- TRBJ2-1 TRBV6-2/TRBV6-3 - TGTGCCAGCAGTCCCTTTGGCTACAATGAGCAGTTCTTC CASSPFGYNEQFF
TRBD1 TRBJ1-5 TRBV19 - TGTGCCAGTAGTCAACCCCGGGACAGGGTTCCGGGTGGGCCCCAGCATTTT CASSQPRDRVPGGPQHF
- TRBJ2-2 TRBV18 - TGTGCCAGCTCACCACGCCTCTGGCCCTCTAATTTGGGGGAGCTGTTTTTT CASSPRLWPSNLGELFF
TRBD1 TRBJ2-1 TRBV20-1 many TGCAGTGCTAGAGATTATCGACAGGGGGCAAACTACAATGAGCAGTTCTTC CSARDYRQGANYNEQFF
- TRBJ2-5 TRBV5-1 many TGCGCCAGCAGCTTGGCCGAGAGGCGGGAGACCCAGTACTTC CASSLAERRETQYF
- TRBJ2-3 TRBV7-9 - TGTGCCGGCAGCTTTGACATACCGAGCACAGATACGCAGTATTTT CAGSFDIPSTDTQYF
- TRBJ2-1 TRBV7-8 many TGTGCCAGCAGCTATCGTAGCTCCTACAATGAGCAGTTCTTC CASSYRSSYNEQFF
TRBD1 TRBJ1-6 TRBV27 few TGTGCCAGCAGGAGACAGGGTTGGGCTAATTCACCCCTCCACTTT CASRRQGWANSPLHF
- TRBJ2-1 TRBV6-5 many TGTGCCAGCAGTTACTCTCGGCGAGGCAATGAGCAGTTCTTC CASSYSRRGNEQFF
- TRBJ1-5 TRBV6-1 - TGTGCCAGCAGTGCCCTTAGCAATCAGCCCCAGCATTTT CASSALSNQPQHF
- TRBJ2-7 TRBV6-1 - TGTGCCAGCAGTCCGTGGACAGAAACCTACGAGCAGTACTTC CASSPWTETYEQYF
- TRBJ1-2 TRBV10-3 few TGTGCCATCACCAGCGCGGGGAACTATGGCTACACCTTC CAITSAGNYGYTF
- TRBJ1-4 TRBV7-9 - TGTGCCAGCAGCTTAGGCAGTGGACTGTCTAATGAAAAACTGTTTTTT CASSLGSGLSNEKLFF
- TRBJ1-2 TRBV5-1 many TGCGCCAGCAGCTTGGCGGGGCGGAGTGGCTACACCTTC CASSLAGRSGYTF
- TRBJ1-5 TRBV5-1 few TGCGCCAGCAGCTTGGACAGTTATCAGCCCCAGCATTTT CASSLDSYQPQHF
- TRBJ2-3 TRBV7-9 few TGTGCCAGCAGCCATATCAGCCCCGGACTCACAGATACGCAGTATTTT CASSHISPGLTDTQYF
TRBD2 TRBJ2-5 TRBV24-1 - TGTGCCACCAGTGGAGGACTAGCGGGGATCCAAGAGACCCAGTACTTC CATSGGLAGIQETQYF
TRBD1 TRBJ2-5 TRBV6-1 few TGTGCCAGCCGCCAGGGGGTTGGGGCAGAGACCCAGTACTTC CASRQGVGAETQYF
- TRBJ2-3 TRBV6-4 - TGTGCCAGCCGCCAGGGACACAACACAGATACGCAGTATTTT CASRQGHNTDTQYF
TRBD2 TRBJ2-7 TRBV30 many TGTGCCTGGTTTCGGGGGGACCACGAGCAGTACTTC CAWFRGDHEQYF
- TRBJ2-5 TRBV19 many TGTGCCAGTAGTATGATGGGGGCGCAAGGGGAGACCCAGTACTTC CASSMMGAQGETQYF
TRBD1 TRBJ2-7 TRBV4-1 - TGCGCCAGCAGCCTCGGTCCGGGACAGGGGGCAAAGCAGTACTTC CASSLGPGQGAKQYF
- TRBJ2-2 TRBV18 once TGTGCCAGCTCCCAAACCGGGGCCCGGGTCACCGGGGAGCTGTTTTTT CASSQTGARVTGELFF
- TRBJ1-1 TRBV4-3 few TGCGCCAGCAGCCGCCATCAGGTCGCGATGAACACTGAAGCTTTCTTT CASSRHQVAMNTEAFF
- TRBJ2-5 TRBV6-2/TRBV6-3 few TGTGCCAGCAGTTACCGTGTCAGGACAGCCCAAGAGACCCAGTACTTC CASSYRVRTAQETQYF
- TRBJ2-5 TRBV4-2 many TGTGCCAGCAGCCAAGAGAGGTTTGCAGGACAAGAGACCCAGTACTTC CASSQERFAGQETQYF
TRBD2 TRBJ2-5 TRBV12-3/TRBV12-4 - TGTGCCAGCAGTTTGCTACCGGGAGGGGAGACCCAGTACTTC CASSLLPGGETQYF
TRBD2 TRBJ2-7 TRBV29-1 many TGCAGCGTAAAGCGGTCCGGGGGAGGGGAGCAGTACTTC CSVKRSGGGEQYF
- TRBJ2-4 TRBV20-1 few TGCAGTGCTAGAGTGGGTGTTGGACTAGCCAAAAACATTCAGTACTTC CSARVGVGLAKNIQYF
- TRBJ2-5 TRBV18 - TGTGCCAGCTCACTAGGACTGGAATGGGAGACCCAGTACTTC CASSLGLEWETQYF
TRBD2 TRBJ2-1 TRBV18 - TGTGCCAGCTCACCGAGCACTAGCGGCTACAATGAGCAGTTCTTC CASSPSTSGYNEQFF
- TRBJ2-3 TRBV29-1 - TGCAGCACCTTCTCACTGGATACGCAGTATTTT CSTFSLDTQYF
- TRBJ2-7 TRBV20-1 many TGCAGTGCTAGAGGGCAAGGGCCCTACGAGCAGTACTTC CSARGQGPYEQYF
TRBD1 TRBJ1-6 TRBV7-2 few TGTGCCAGCAGCTTAGCACTCCCCCGGGACAGAAATTCACCCCTCCACTTT CASSLALPRDRNSPLHF
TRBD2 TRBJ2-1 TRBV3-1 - TGTGCCAGCAGCCAAGAGGGGGGACTAGCGGCAAGCCAGTCCTACAATGAGCAGTTCTTC CASSQEGGLAASQSYNEQFF
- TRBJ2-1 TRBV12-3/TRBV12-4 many TGTGCCAGCAGTCATAGTGTACGGGAAAATGAGCAGTTCTTC CASSHSVRENEQFF